This T cell receptor (beta chain) derives from a study of blood T cell repertoires in COVID-19. Study information: Researchers got acute and convalescent COVID-19 samples from the United States, Italy and Spain. Sources were T cells, B-cell-depleted T cells, or PBMCs; the material itself was cDNA or gDNA.

In the original analysis: Reference gene primer amplification gave nucleated cell count estimates. Clones were read by immunoSEQ multiplex PCR, and TCRdb kept only the in-frame ones, dropping some. V, J and clone size were drawn from that table, and D and trimming were deduced from the DNA. The sample carries about 170,000 clones, approximately 80% recorded once. CDR1 is MGHRA and CDR2 is YSYEKL in the germline V gene. The V gene lost 1 base and the J gene lost 7 bases, with 11 bases spanning the gap. The CDR3 consists of 15 residues. This clone was counted only a few times. The chain links TRBV4-1 to TRBJ1-6; the D gene is possibly TRBD1 (5 bases). The receptor was isolated from a woman aged 60-75 years with acute or convalescent COVID-19. The sample taken for sequencing was peripheral blood. CDR3 sequence: CASSQVGQGNSPLHF. The CDR3 nucleotides read TGCGCCAGCAGCCAAGTAGGCCAGGGCAATTCACCCCTCCACTTT.